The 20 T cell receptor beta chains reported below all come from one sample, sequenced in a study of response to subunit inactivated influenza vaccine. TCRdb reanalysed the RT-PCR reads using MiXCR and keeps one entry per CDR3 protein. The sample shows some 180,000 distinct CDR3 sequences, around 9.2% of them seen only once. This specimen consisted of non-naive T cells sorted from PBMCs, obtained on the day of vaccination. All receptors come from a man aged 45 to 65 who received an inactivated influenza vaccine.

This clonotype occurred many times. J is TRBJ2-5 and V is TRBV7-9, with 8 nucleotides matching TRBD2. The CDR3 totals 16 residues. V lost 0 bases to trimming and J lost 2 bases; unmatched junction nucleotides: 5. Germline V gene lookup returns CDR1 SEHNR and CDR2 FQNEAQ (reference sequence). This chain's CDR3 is CASSLASGGSQETQYF. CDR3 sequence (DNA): TGTGCCAGCAGCTTAGCAAGCGGGGGATCACAAGAGACCCAGTACTTC.

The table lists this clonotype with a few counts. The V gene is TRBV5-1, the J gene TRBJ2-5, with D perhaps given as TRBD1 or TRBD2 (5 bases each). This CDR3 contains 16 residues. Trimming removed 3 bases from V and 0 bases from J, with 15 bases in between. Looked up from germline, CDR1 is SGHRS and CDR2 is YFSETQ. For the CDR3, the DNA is TGCGCCAGCAGCTACTCAGGGAGAGGCCACCAAGAGACCCAGTACTTC. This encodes CASSYSGRGHQETQYF.

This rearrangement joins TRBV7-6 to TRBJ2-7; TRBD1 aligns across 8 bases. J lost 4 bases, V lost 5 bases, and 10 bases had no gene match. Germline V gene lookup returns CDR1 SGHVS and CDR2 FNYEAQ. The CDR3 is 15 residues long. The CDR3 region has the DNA TGTGCCAGCAGCCCGATCGCGGACAGGGCTTACGAGCAGTACTTC. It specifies CASSPIADRAYEQYF.

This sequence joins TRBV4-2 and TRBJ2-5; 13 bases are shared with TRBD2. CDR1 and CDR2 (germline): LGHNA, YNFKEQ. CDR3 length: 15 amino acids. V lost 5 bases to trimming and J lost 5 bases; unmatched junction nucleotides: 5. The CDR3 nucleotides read TGTGCCAGCAGCTCGGGACTAGCGGGGCGGGAGACCCAGTACTTC. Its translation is CASSSGLAGRETQYF.

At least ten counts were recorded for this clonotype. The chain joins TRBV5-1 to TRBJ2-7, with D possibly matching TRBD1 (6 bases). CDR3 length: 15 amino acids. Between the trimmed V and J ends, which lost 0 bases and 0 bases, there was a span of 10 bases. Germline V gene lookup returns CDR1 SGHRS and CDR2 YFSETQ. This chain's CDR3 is CASSLVPGASYEQYF. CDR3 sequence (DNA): TGCGCCAGCAGCTTGGTGCCAGGGGCCTCCTACGAGCAGTACTTC.

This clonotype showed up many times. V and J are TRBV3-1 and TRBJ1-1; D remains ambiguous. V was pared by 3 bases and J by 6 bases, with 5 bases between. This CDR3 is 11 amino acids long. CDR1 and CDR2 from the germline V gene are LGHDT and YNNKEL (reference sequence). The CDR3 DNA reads TGTGCCAGCAGCCACGGGGCTGAAGCTTTCTTT. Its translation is CASSHGAEAFF.

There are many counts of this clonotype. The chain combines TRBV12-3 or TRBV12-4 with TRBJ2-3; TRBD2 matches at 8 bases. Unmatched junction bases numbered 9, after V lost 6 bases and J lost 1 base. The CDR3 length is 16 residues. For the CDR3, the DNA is TGTGCCAGCAGCCCCGGGGTGACTAGCGGCACAGATACGCAGTATTTT. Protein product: CASSPGVTSGTDTQYF.

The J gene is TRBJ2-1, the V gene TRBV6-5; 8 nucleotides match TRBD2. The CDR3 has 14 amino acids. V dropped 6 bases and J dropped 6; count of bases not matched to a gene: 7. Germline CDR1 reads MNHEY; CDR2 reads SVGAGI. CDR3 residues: CASRLLAGGNEQFF. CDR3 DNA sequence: TGTGCCAGCAGGTTGCTCGCGGGGGGCAATGAGCAGTTCTTC.

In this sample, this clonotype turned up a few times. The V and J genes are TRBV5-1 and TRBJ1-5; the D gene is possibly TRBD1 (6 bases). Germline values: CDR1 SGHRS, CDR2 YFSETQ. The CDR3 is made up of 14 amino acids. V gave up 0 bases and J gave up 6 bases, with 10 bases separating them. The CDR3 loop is CASSLAEGGQPQHF. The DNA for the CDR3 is TGCGCCAGCAGCTTGGCTGAAGGGGGTCAGCCCCAGCATTTT. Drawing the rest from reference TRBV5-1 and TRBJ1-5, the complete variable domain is KAGVTQTPRYLIKTRGQQVTLSCSPISGHRSVSWYQQTPGQGLQFLFEYFSETQRNKGNFPGRFSGRQFSNSRSEMNVSTLELGDSALYLCASSLAEGGQPQHFGDGTRLSIL.

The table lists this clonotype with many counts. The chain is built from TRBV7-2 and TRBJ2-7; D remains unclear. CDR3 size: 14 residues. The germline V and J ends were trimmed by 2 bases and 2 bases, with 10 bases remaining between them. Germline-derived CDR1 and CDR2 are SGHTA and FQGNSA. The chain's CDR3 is CASSLSGWPYEQYF. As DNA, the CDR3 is TGTGCCAGCAGCTTATCAGGCTGGCCCTACGAGCAGTACTTC.

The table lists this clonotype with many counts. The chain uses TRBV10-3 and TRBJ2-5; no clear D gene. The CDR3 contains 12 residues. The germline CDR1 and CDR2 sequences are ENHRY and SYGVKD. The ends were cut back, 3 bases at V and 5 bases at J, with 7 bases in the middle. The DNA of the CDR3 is TGTGCCATCAGTGAACGGTGGGAGACCCAGTACTTC. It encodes CAISERWETQYF.

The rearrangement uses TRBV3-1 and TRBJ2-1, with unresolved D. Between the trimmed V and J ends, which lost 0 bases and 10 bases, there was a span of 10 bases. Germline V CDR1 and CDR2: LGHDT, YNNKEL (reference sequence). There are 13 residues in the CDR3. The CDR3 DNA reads TGTGCCAGCAGCCAAGATTTAGTAGGCGAGCAGTTCTTC. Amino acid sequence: CASSQDLVGEQFF.

In nucleotides, the CDR3 is TGCGCCAGCAGCCCAAAAGCGGGGACTGCCTACGAGCAGTACTTC. Its translation: CASSPKAGTAYEQYF. The chain combines TRBV5-1 with TRBJ2-7; TRBD2 aligns across 7 bases. V gave up 4 bases and J gave up 2 bases; unmatched junction bases: 9. The CDR3 has 15 amino acids. Germline V gene sequence: CDR1 SGHRS, CDR2 YFSETQ.

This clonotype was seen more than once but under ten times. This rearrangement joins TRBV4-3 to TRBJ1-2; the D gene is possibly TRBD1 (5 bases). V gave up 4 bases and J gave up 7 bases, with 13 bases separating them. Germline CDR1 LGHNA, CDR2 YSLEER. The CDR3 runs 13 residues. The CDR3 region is CASSPDGGSGYTF. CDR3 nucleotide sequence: TGCGCCAGCAGCCCCGACGGGGGATCTGGCTACACCTTC.

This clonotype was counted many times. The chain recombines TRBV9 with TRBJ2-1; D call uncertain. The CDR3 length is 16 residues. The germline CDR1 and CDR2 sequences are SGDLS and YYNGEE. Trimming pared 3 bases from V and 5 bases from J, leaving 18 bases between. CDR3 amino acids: CASSAPTGVSNNEQFF. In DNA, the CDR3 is TGTGCCAGCAGCGCCCCCACTGGCGTCTCGAACAATGAGCAGTTCTTC. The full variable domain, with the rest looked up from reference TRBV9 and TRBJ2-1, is DSGVTQTPKHLITATGQRVTLRCSPRSGDLSVYWYQQSLDQGLQFLIQYYNGEERAKGNILERFSAQQFPDLHSELNLSSLELGDSALYFCASSAPTGVSNNEQFFGPGTRLTVL.

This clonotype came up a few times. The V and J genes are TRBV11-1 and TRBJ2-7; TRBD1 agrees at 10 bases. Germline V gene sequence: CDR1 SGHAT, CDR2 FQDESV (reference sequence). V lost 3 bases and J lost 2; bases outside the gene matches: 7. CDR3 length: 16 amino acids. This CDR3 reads CASSLISDRGTYEQYF. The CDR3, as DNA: TGTGCCAGCAGCTTGATCTCGGACAGGGGGACCTACGAGCAGTACTTC.

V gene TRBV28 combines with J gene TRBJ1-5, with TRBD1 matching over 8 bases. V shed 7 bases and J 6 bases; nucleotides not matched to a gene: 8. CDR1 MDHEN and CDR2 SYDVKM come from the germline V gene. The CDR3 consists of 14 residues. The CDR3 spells CASITGQGSQPQHF. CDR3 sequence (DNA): TGTGCCAGCATTACCGGACAGGGAAGTCAGCCCCAGCATTTT.

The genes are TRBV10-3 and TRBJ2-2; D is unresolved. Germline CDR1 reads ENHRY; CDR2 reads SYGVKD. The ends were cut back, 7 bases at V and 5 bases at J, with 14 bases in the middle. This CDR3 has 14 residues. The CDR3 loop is CAITSGTTTGELFF. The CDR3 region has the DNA TGTGCCATCACGAGTGGTACGACGACCGGGGAGCTGTTTTTT.

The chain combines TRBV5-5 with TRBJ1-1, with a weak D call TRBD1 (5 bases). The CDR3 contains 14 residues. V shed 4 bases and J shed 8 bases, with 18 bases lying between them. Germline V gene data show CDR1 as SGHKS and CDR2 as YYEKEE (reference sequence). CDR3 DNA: TGTGCCAGCAGCCCCGGGACTTTAGGGAGGGAAGCTTTCTTT. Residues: CASSPGTLGREAFF. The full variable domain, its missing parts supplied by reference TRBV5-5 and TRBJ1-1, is DAGVTQSPTHLIKTRGQQVTLRCSPISGHKSVSWYQQVLGQGPQFIFQYYEKEERGRGNFPDRFSARQFPNYSSELNVNALLLGDSALYLCASSPGTLGREAFFGQGTRLTVV.

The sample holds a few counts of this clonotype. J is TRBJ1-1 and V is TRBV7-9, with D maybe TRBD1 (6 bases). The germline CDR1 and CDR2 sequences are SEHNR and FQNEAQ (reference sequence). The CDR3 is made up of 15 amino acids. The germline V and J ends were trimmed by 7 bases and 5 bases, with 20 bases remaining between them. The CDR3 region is CASTATGDIHTEAFF. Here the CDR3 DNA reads TGTGCCAGCACCGCGACGGGGGACATACATACTGAAGCTTTCTTT.